Below, 21 T cell receptor beta chains from the same sample are listed, as sequenced in a study of blood T cell repertoires in COVID-19. Repertoires were generated with immunoSEQ multiplex PCR, while TCRdb's copy carries only in-frame clones and drops some. This repertoire shows under 150,000 clones, around 87% found once; its top ten account for approximately 16%. The sample taken for sequencing was peripheral blood. The receptors come from a woman in her fifties or sixties who had recovered from COVID-19.

This chain's CDR3 is CASTTGLAYNEQFF. The DNA for the CDR3 is TGCGCCAGCACAACAGGGCTCGCCTACAATGAGCAGTTCTTC. The chain is built from TRBV5-1 and TRBJ2-1; D might be TRBD1 (6 bases). CDR1 and CDR2 (germline): SGHRS, YFSETQ. This CDR3 contains 14 residues. The V end lost 6 bases, the J end lost 2 bases, and 12 bases lay between the germline ends.

The V call is TRBV28, the J call TRBJ2-5; 10 bases fit TRBD1. With V trimmed by 5 bases and J by 4 bases, 13 bases remained unmatched. Germline assignment: CDR1 MDHEN and CDR2 SYDVKM. This CDR3 comprises 17 residues. As DNA, the CDR3 is TGTGCCAGCAGTCCAGCGGGGACAGGGGAGGATCGAGAGACCCAGTACTTC. This codes for CASSPAGTGEDRETQYF.

This clone was observed once. The chain combines TRBV9 with TRBJ2-1, with TRBD1 matching over 9 bases. Looked up from germline, CDR1 is SGDLS and CDR2 is YYNGEE. V was clipped by 4 bases and J by 6 bases; unmatched bases: 8. The CDR3 has 15 residues. The CDR3 coding sequence is TGTGCCAGCAGCTTAACGGGACAGGGAATCAATGAGCAGTTCTTC. Protein sequence: CASSLTGQGINEQFF.

This chain connects TRBV6-2 or TRBV6-3 to TRBJ1-1, with D perhaps matching TRBD1 (5 bases). This CDR3 region has 13 residues. Trimming stripped 6 bases from V and 3 bases from J, with 11 bases between. Germline assignment: CDR1 MNHEY and CDR2 SVGEGT. The DNA for the CDR3 is TGTGCCAGCAGCCTCGGGGGGGACACTGAAGCTTTCTTT. Protein product: CASSLGGDTEAFF.

The chain recombines TRBV21-1 with TRBJ2-7; TRBD1 reflects the table's D call only, with no check against the DNA. TRBV21-1 is a listed pseudogene. The CDR3 has 14 amino acids. The DNA of the CDR3 is TGTGCCAGCAGCGGGCGACCAGCCCCGCGCGAGCAGTACTTC. It translates to CASSGRPAPREQYF.

The gene calls are TRBV5-1 and TRBJ1-6; D perhaps matches TRBD1 (5 bases). Germline V CDR1 and CDR2: SGHRS, YFSETQ. This CDR3 has 15 residues. Trimming stripped 2 bases from V and 8 bases from J, with 14 bases between. The CDR3 bases are TGCGCCAGCAGCTTTTGGGGGGTTCGGGATTCACCCCTCCACTTT. As protein: CASSFWGVRDSPLHF. Combining the CDR3 with reference TRBV5-1 and TRBJ1-6 gives the whole variable domain KAGVTQTPRYLIKTRGQQVTLSCSPISGHRSVSWYQQTPGQGLQFLFEYFSETQRNKGNFPGRFSGRQFSNSRSEMNVSTLELGDSALYLCASSFWGVRDSPLHFGNGTRLTVT.

This clone has only one observation. The chain combines TRBV18 with TRBJ2-3, with 9 positions matching TRBD2. This CDR3 spans 16 amino acids. The ends lost 1 base at V and 5 bases at J; junction bases unmatched: 7. Germline loops: CDR1 KGHSH, CDR2 LQKENI. CDR3 loop: CASSPQRIAGEDTQYF. The CDR3 DNA reads as TGTGCCAGCTCACCACAACGAATAGCGGGGGAAGATACGCAGTATTTT. Supplemented by reference TRBV18 and TRBJ2-3, the full variable domain reads NAGVMQNPRHLVRRRGQEARLRCSPMKGHSHVYWYRQLPEEGLKFMVYLQKENIIDESGMPKERFSAEFPKEGPSILRIQQVVRGDSAAYFCASSPQRIAGEDTQYFGPGTRLTVL.

The rearrangement links TRBV20-1 to TRBJ1-4, with D tentatively TRBD1 (5 bases). The CDR3 is 10 amino acids. V was clipped by 6 bases and J by 10 bases, with 9 bases between them. Germline values: CDR1 DFQATT, CDR2 SNEGSKA (reference sequence). The CDR3 DNA follows: TGCAGTGCCCTGGGGGGAAAACTGTTTTTT. Its translation: CSALGGKLFF.

The CDR3 spells CASSRGGETQYF. The CDR3 DNA follows: TGTGCCAGCAGCCGCGGCGGAGAGACCCAGTACTTC. The chain links TRBV7-9 to TRBJ2-5; D is ambiguous. The CDR3 has 12 residues. The germline V gene encodes CDR1 SEHNR and CDR2 FQNEAQ (reference sequence). Trimming pared 5 bases from V and 4 bases from J, leaving 8 bases between.

J is TRBJ2-1 and V is TRBV12-5; 7 nucleotides align to TRBD1. V dropped 1 base and J dropped 12; count of bases not matched to a gene: 3. Germline CDR1 reads LGHNT; CDR2 reads FRNRAP. CDR3 length: 12 residues. The CDR3 DNA reads as TGTGCTAGTGGTTTGGGGTGGGACAGGCAGTTCTTC. Protein product: CASGLGWDRQFF.

A note on this clone: Relative to the germline gene, one junction end is altered; a read error may explain this. Here the CDR3 reads CASSLRTGGGERYF. DNA for the CDR3: TGTGCCAGCAGCTTAAGGACAGGGGGCGGGGAGCGGTACTTC. The chain recombines TRBV5-4 with TRBJ2-7; TRBD1 agrees at 11 bases. The CDR3 consists of 14 residues. The germline V gene has CDR1 SGHNT and CDR2 YYREEE (reference sequence).

The genes are TRBV5-1 and TRBJ1-1, with 9 bases that match TRBD1. From germline, CDR1 is SGHRS and CDR2 YFSETQ. CDR3 length: 14 residues. V shed 4 bases and J 4 bases; nucleotides not matched to a gene: 5. The CDR3, as DNA: TGCGCCAGCAGCCGGGACAGGGCTGGCACTGAAGCTTTCTTT. Its translation: CASSRDRAGTEAFF. The complete variable domain, with remaining parts taken from reference TRBV5-1 and TRBJ1-1, reads KAGVTQTPRYLIKTRGQQVTLSCSPISGHRSVSWYQQTPGQGLQFLFEYFSETQRNKGNFPGRFSGRQFSNSRSEMNVSTLELGDSALYLCASSRDRAGTEAFFGQGTRLTVV.

The chain links TRBV5-6 to TRBJ1-4; 10 positions match TRBD1. Germline values: CDR1 SGHDT, CDR2 YYEEEE. V was pared by 3 bases and J by 5 bases, with 13 bases of the junction left unmatched. The CDR3 has 18 residues. CDR3 sequence (DNA): TGTGCCAGCAGCTCCTCGACAGGGGGCCGAACGATGAATGAAAAACTGTTTTTT. Residues: CASSSSTGGRTMNEKLFF. The full variable domain, in which reference TRBV5-6 and TRBJ1-4 provide the parts outside the CDR3, is DAGVTQSPTHLIKTRGQQVTLRCSPKSGHDTVSWYQQALGQGPQFIFQYYEEEERQRGNFPDRFSGHQFPNYSSELNVNALLLGDSALYLCASSSSTGGRTMNEKLFFGSGTQLSVL.

The chain is built from TRBV27 and TRBJ2-7; TRBD1 agrees at 9 bases. The germline CDR1 and CDR2 sequences are MNHEY and SMNVEV (reference sequence). After removal of 5 bases from V and 2 bases from J, the junction contained 4 bases not matched to a gene. CDR3 length: 14 amino acids. CDR3 sequence reads: CASSRTGVTYEQYF. The CDR3 DNA follows: TGTGCCAGCAGTAGGACAGGGGTTACCTACGAGCAGTACTTC.

The rearrangement uses TRBV5-1 and TRBJ1-2; the D is unclear. V dropped 5 bases and J dropped 2 bases, with 10 bases sitting between them. The CDR3 length is 13 residues. CDR1 is SGHRS, CDR2 YFSETQ, per germline. The CDR3 bases are TGCGCCAGCAGGCCTCAGGAAAACTATGGCTACACCTTC. Protein sequence: CASRPQENYGYTF.

This chain links TRBV5-1 with TRBJ1-3, with 10 bases fitting TRBD1. This CDR3 spans 14 amino acids. Per the germline V gene, CDR1 is SGHRS and CDR2 is YFSETQ. The junction had 2 bases not matched to a gene; V was cut back by 4 bases and J by 4 bases. CDR3 in DNA: TGCGCCAGCAGCCAGGACAGGGGGGGAAACACCATATATTTT. This encodes CASSQDRGGNTIYF. Based on the CDR3 plus reference TRBV5-1 and TRBJ1-3, the full variable domain is KAGVTQTPRYLIKTRGQQVTLSCSPISGHRSVSWYQQTPGQGLQFLFEYFSETQRNKGNFPGRFSGRQFSNSRSEMNVSTLELGDSALYLCASSQDRGGNTIYFGEGSWLTVV.

Only one count was recorded for this clone. The V gene is TRBV6-2 or TRBV6-3, the J gene TRBJ2-1; D might be TRBD2 (5 bases). Germline CDR1 MNHEY, CDR2 SVGEGT. The CDR3 has 15 residues. V lost 2 bases and J 6 bases, leaving 14 bases between the germline ends. CDR3 nucleotide sequence: TGTGCCAGCAGTTACAGGGCGGGCTGGAGCAATGAGCAGTTCTTC. Its protein is CASSYRAGWSNEQFF.

The gene calls are TRBV5-1 and TRBJ2-6; 8 bases align to TRBD1. Germline V gives CDR1 SGHRS, CDR2 YFSETQ. There are 15 residues in the CDR3. V gave up 3 bases and J gave up 4 bases; unmatched junction bases: 3. The CDR3 region is CASSSRTGGANVLTF. Here the CDR3 DNA reads TGCGCCAGCAGCTCCCGGACAGGGGGGGCCAACGTCCTGACTTTC. The complete variable domain, with remaining parts taken from reference TRBV5-1 and TRBJ2-6, reads KAGVTQTPRYLIKTRGQQVTLSCSPISGHRSVSWYQQTPGQGLQFLFEYFSETQRNKGNFPGRFSGRQFSNSRSEMNVSTLELGDSALYLCASSSRTGGANVLTFGAGSRLTVL.

The chain uses TRBV30 and TRBJ1-1; a possible D gene is TRBD1 (5 bases). The CDR3 contains 14 residues. V dropped 0 bases and J dropped 2 bases, with 10 bases sitting between them. Germline lookup yields CDR1 GTSNPN and CDR2 SVGIG (reference sequence). The CDR3 nucleotides read TGTGCCTGGAGTGTCAGACAGATAAACACTGAAGCTTTCTTT. Its translation is CAWSVRQINTEAFF.

This clone was detected ten times or more. The rearrangement links TRBV7-9 to TRBJ1-2; 9 nucleotides line up with TRBD1. Per germline, CDR1 SEHNR and CDR2 FQNEAQ (reference sequence). The J segment lost 7 bases and the V segment lost 4 bases, leaving 10 bases of the junction unmatched. The CDR3 has 15 amino acids. Here the CDR3 DNA reads TGTGCCAGCAGCTCCCGGGACAGGGTTTTGAGTGGCTACACCTTC. This translates into CASSSRDRVLSGYTF.

With respect to this clone: One junction end disagrees with the germline gene, perhaps due to a read error. This rearrangement joins TRBV18 to TRBJ2-7; 10 nucleotides align to TRBD1. Germline V gives CDR1 KGHSH, CDR2 LQKENI. The CDR3 covers 15 residues. The CDR3 DNA follows: TGTGCCAGCTCACCATGGGAAGGGACAGGGGTTGGTATTGTCTTC. Translation gives CASSPWEGTGVGIVF.